The subject of this entry is one T cell receptor (beta chain). Its antigen is currently unknown. V was shortened by 4 bases and J by 4 bases, with 16 bases between the two germline ends. The CDR3 length is 15 residues. Germline CDR1 SGHNT, CDR2 YYREEE (reference sequence). These data originate in a study of T cells after yellow fever vaccination. As TCR cDNA was made by 5'RACE template switching, a universal primer site and UMIs were added. Using its own MiXCR run on the 5' RACE reads, TCRdb lists one record per CDR3 protein. The sample comprises about 310,000 distinct CDR3 sequences, less than 4.5% of which are singletons, and about 25% rests with the top ten. Study results and limitations: Shared CD4/CD8 clonotypes were a small share, likely from convergent recombination. Post-booster repertoires contained most primary-vaccination clones again (96% CD4, 85% to 90% CD8).

The receptor comes from a man aged 18 to 35 who received the YFV17D yellow fever vaccine. The sample in question was PBMCs, obtained on the day of the yellow fever booster vaccination. The chain carries TRBV5-4 and TRBJ2-3; possible D gene TRBD2, 7 bases. CDR3 in amino acids: CASSPGEGGSDTQYF. CDR3 DNA: TGTGCCAGCAGCCCAGGGGAGGGAGGGTCAGATACGCAGTATTTT.